The entry below gives a single TCR beta chain sequence along with its context. This specimen belongs to a study of blood T cell repertoires in COVID-19. As for the study in general: Collection of acute and convalescent COVID-19 samples took place in the United States, Italy and Spain. T cells, B-cell-depleted T cells, or PBMCs provided the cDNA or gDNA that served as material.

Original handling: From reference gene primer amplification, estimates of nucleated cell counts were derived. Repertoires were generated with immunoSEQ multiplex PCR, while TCRdb's copy carries only in-frame clones and drops some. That table gives V, J and clone size, and the DNA gave D and trimming. The sample has approximately 160,000 clones, approximately 79% seen once; the top ten hold approximately 18%. This CDR3 is built from 13 residues. V lost 4 bases and J lost 4; bases outside the gene matches: 2. Germline V CDR1 and CDR2: LGHDT, YNNKEL (reference sequence). The chain joins TRBV3-1 (or the pseudogene TRBV3-2) to TRBJ1-1; 8 positions match TRBD1. Sequenced material: peripheral blood. The receptor's source is a woman at least 80 years old with acute or convalescent COVID-19. CDR3 loop: CASSPDRGTEAFF. The CDR3 DNA is TGTGCCAGCAGCCCAGACAGGGGCACTGAAGCTTTCTTT.